This T cell receptor beta chain was documented in a study of cytomegalovirus exposure and HLA in healthy donors. On the study more broadly: Researchers previously reported finding fewer than 140 million unique TCR beta sequences from roughly 170 million T cells.

The PCR ran on 60 Vbeta and 13 Jbeta primers. Profiled with immunoSEQ multiplex PCR; TCRdb holds only in-frame clones, not every one. This sample yields around 160,000 clones, of which 70% to 90% are seen a single time; roughly 8.8% belongs to the top ten. In this sample, this clone turned up once. Sequenced sample: PBMCs. This sequence was found in a man younger than 35 in good health and CMV-seropositive.

The CDR3, as DNA: TGTGCCAGCAGCGTGGCAGGGTTCCGAATCACAGATACGCAGTATTTT. Translation: CASSVAGFRITDTQYF. This chain joins TRBV5-5 and TRBJ2-3; tentatively, D is TRBD1 (5 bases). V lost 4 bases, J lost 2 bases, and 17 bases lay in between. This CDR3 comprises 16 residues. Germline values: CDR1 SGHKS, CDR2 YYEKEE (reference sequence). The complete variable domain, with remaining parts taken from reference TRBV5-5 and TRBJ2-3, reads DAGVTQSPTHLIKTRGQQVTLRCSPISGHKSVSWYQQVLGQGPQFIFQYYEKEERGRGNFPDRFSARQFPNYSSELNVNALLLGDSALYLCASSVAGFRITDTQYFGPGTRLTVL.